The 4 T cell receptor beta chains listed next were all sequenced from one sample in a study of OX40 agonist ivuxolimab in advanced cancers. The repertoire was sequenced with immunoSEQ multiplex PCR; TCRdb's copy has only in-frame clones and lacks some. Of about 81,000 clones listed, around 89% are singletons. The sequenced sample was CD4+ or CD8+ T cells sorted from blood, obtained in a trial of the OX40 agonist ivuxolimab. All receptors come from an adult with an advanced solid tumor such as melanoma, head and neck, liver or kidney cancer.

The gene calls are TRBV7-9 and TRBJ2-2; 7 nucleotides agree with TRBD1. This CDR3 region has 15 residues. The junction had 6 bases not matched to a gene; V was cut back by 2 bases and J by 6 bases. Germline V gene lookup returns CDR1 SEHNR and CDR2 FQNEAQ (reference sequence). This chain's CDR3 is CASSLKGALPGELFF. The CDR3 nucleotides are TGTGCCAGCAGCTTAAAGGGGGCACTGCCCGGGGAGCTGTTTTTT.

This sequence joins TRBV19 and TRBJ2-6, with D tentatively TRBD1 (6 bases). V was shortened by 3 bases and J by 0 bases, with 9 bases between the two germline ends. Germline V gene lookup returns CDR1 LNHDA and CDR2 SQIVND (reference sequence). This CDR3 contains 16 residues. CDR3 sequence (DNA): TGTGCCAGTAGTATTTACAGGGACTCTGGGGCCAACGTCCTGACTTTC. This encodes CASSIYRDSGANVLTF.

The rearrangement links TRBV6-5 to TRBJ1-5; possibly TRBD1 for D (5 bases). CDR3 length: 15 residues. Trimming cost V 6 bases and J 6 bases, with 18 bases left between them. CDR1 MNHEY and CDR2 SVGAGI come from the germline V gene. CDR3 in DNA: TGTGCCAGCAGAAGCGCGACAGTCAGCGGTCAGCCCCAGCATTTT. It translates to CASRSATVSGQPQHF.

The chain links TRBV6-6 to TRBJ2-2; D is unresolved. V was pared by 6 bases and J by 1 base, with 3 bases between. The germline V gene encodes CDR1 MNHNY and CDR2 SVGAGI (reference sequence). The CDR3 covers 12 residues. The CDR3 nucleotides read TGTGCCAGCAGCGAGAACACCGGGGAGCTGTTTTTT. It is translated as CASSENTGELFF.